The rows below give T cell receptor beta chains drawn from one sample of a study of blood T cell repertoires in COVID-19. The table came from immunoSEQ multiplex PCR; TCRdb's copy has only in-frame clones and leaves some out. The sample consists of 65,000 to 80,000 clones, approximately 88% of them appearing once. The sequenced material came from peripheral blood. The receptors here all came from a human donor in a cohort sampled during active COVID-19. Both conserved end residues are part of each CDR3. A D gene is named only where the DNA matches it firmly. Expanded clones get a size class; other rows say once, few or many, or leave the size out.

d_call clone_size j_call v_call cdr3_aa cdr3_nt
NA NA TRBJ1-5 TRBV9 CASSVDGGNQPQHF TGTGCCAGCAGCGTAGACGGGGGGAATCAGCCCCAGCATTTT
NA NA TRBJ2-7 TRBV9 CASSVDYEPTYEQYF TGTGCCAGCAGCGTAGACTACGAGCCTACCTACGAGCAGTACTTC
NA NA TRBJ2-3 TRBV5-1 CASSPAGTDTQYF TGCGCTAGCAGCCCCGCGGGAACAGATACGCAGTATTTT
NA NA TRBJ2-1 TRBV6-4 CASSVGGEYYNEQFF TGTGCCAGCAGTGTCGGCGGGGAGTACTACAATGAGCAGTTCTTC
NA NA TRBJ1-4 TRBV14 CASSVRGRVNEKLFF TGTGCCAGCAGCGTGCGAGGGAGGGTAAATGAAAAACTGTTTTTT
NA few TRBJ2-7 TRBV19 CASSVGGGYEQYF TGTGCCAGTAGCGTAGGGGGAGGGTACGAGCAGTACTTC
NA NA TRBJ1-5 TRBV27 CASSIAGDTLRPQHF TGTGCCAGCAGCATAGCAGGGGATACTCTGCGGCCCCAGCATTTT
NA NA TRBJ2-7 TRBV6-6 CASRHSYEQYF TGTGCCAGCAGACACTCCTACGAGCAGTACTTC
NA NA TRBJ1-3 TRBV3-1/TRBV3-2 CASSQDSGGNSGNTIYF TGTGCCAGCAGCCAAGATTCTGGGGGGAACTCTGGAAACACCATATATTTT
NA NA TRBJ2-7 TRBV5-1 CASSFGVEGTEQYF TGCGCCAGCAGCTTTGGGGTTGAGGGAACCGAGCAGTACTTC
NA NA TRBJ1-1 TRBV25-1 CASRGALNTEAFF TGTGCCAGCAGGGGAGCATTGAACACTGAAGCTTTCTTT
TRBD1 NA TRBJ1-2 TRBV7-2 CASSSRPGTAYGYTF TGTGCCAGCAGCTCCCGACCCGGGACAGCATATGGCTACACCTTC
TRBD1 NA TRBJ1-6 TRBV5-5 CASSKTGAGDSPLHF TGTGCCAGCAGCAAAACAGGGGCCGGGGATTCACCCCTCCACTTT
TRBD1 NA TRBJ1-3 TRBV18 CASSPARGPGNTIYF TGTGCCAGCTCACCGGCCAGGGGGCCTGGAAACACCATATATTTT
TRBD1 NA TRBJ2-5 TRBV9 CASSTGQTETQYF TGTGCCAGCAGCACGGGACAGACGGAGACCCAGTACTTC
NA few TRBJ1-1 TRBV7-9 CASSFEGTEAFF TGTGCCAGCAGCTTTGAGGGAACTGAAGCTTTCTTT
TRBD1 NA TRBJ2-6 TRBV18 CASSPRGWDRGRTGANVLTF TGTGCCAGCTCACCACGAGGTTGGGACAGGGGGCGAACTGGGGCCAACGTCCTGACTTTC
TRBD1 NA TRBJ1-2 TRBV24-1 CATSLSGTVTSNYGYTF TGTGCCACCAGTCTCTCAGGGACAGTTACTTCTAACTATGGCTACACCTTC
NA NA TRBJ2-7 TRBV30 CAWGTGAGYEQYF TGTGCCTGGGGAACAGGGGCGGGGTACGAGCAGTACTTC
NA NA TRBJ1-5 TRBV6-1 CASSEVGGMNQPQHF TGTGCCAGCAGTGAAGTTGGGGGGATGAATCAGCCCCAGCATTTT
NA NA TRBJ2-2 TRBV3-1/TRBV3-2 CASSQANTGELFF TGTGCCAGCAGCCAGGCTAACACCGGGGAGCTGTTTTTT
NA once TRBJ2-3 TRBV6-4 CASSEAGFSTDTQYF TGTGCCAGCAGTGAGGCGGGGTTCAGCACAGATACGCAGTATTTT
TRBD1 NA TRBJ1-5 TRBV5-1 CASSATGTGRYQPQHF TGCGCCAGCAGCGCAACCGGGACAGGGCGTTATCAGCCCCAGCATTTT
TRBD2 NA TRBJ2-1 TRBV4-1 CASSQGPSGIPREQFF TGCGCCAGCAGCCAAGGTCCTAGCGGGATACCCAGGGAGCAGTTCTTC
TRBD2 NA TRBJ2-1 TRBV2 CASRGGGLAGSGEQFF TGTGCCAGCAGGGGTGGTGGACTAGCGGGATCGGGTGAGCAGTTCTTC
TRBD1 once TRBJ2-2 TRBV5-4 CASSFDRGSINTGELFF TGTGCCAGCAGCTTCGACAGGGGGTCTATAAACACCGGGGAGCTGTTTTTT
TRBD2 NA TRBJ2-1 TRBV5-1 CASSLGGSSYNEQFF TGCGCCAGCAGCTTGGGCGGGAGCTCCTACAATGAGCAGTTCTTC
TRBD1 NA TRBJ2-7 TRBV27 CASSLGDRLAPYEQYF TGTGCCAGCAGTTTAGGGGACAGGTTGGCGCCCTACGAGCAGTACTTC
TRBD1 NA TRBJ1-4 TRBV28 CASSGGGATNEKLFF TGTGCCAGCAGTGGAGGGGGCGCGACTAATGAAAAACTGTTTTTT
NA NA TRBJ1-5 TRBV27 CASSFRGNQPQHF TGTGCCAGCAGTTTCAGGGGCAATCAGCCCCAGCATTTT
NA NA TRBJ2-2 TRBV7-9 CASAGQSNTGELFF TGTGCCAGCGCTGGACAGAGTAACACCGGGGAGCTGTTTTTT
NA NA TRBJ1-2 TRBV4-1 CASSQDRGVTYGYTF TGCGCCAGCAGCCAAGATCGGGGAGTTACTTATGGCTACACCTTC
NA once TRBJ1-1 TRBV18 CASSPVTGNTEAFF TGTGCCAGCTCACCAGTGACGGGGAACACTGAAGCTTTCTTT
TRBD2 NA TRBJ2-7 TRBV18 CASSFGLVSDEQYF TGTGCCAGCTCATTCGGACTAGTAAGCGACGAGCAGTACTTC
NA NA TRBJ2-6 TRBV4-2 CASSQGGGGARANVLTF TGTGCCAGCAGCCAAGGAGGAGGAGGGGCGAGGGCCAACGTCCTGACTTTC
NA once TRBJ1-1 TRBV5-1 CASSPPSGPMNTEAFF TGCGCCAGCAGCCCTCCTTCAGGCCCCATGAACACTGAAGCTTTCTTT
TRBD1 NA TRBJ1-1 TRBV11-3 CASSKGQGGVGTEAFF TGTGCCAGCAGCAAGGGACAGGGCGGGGTCGGAACTGAAGCTTTCTTT
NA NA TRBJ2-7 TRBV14 CASSQAGTSAYEQYF TGTGCCAGCAGCCAAGCCGGGACTTCGGCCTACGAGCAGTACTTC
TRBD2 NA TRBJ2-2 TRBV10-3 CATGRGGSTGELFF TGTGCCACCGGACGGGGGGGTAGCACCGGGGAGCTGTTTTTT
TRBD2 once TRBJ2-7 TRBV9 CASSVGAGGHEQYF TGTGCCAGCAGCGTCGGAGCGGGGGGCCACGAGCAGTACTTC
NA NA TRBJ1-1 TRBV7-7 CASSLDQGTEAFF TGTGCCAGCAGCTTAGATCAGGGCACTGAAGCTTTCTTT
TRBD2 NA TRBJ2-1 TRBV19 CASSISWGGPDNEQFF TGTGCCAGTAGTATAAGTTGGGGAGGGCCAGACAATGAGCAGTTCTTC
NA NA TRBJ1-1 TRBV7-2 CASSLDWGRMNTEAFF TGTGCCAGCAGCTTAGACTGGGGGAGGATGAACACTGAAGCTTTCTTT
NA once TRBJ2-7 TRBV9 CASSDSGDYEQYF TGTGCCAGCTCAGATAGCGGAGACTACGAGCAGTACTTC
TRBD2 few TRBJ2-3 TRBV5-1 CATGRGGAGDTQYF TGCGCCACCGGTCGCGGGGGGGCGGGAGATACGCAGTATTTT
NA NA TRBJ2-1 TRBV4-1 CASSQDDSSSYNEQFF TGCGCCAGCAGCCAAGACGACTCGAGCTCCTACAATGAGCAGTTCTTC
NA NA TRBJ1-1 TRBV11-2 CASSLGRDTEAFF TGTGCCAGCAGCTTAGGGCGGGACACTGAAGCTTTCTTT
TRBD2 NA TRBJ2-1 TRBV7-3 CASSPGLAEYNEQFF TGTGCCAGCAGCCCCGGACTAGCGGAGTACAATGAGCAGTTCTTC
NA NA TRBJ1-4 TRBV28 CASSYRQATNEKLFF TGTGCCAGCAGCTACAGACAGGCAACTAATGAAAAACTGTTTTTT
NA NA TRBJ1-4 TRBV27 CASSFGGREGEKLFF TGTGCCAGCAGTTTTGGGGGCAGGGAGGGTGAAAAACTGTTTTTT
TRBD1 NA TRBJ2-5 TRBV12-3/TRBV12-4 CASSGQAKETQYF TGTGCCAGCAGTGGACAGGCTAAAGAGACCCAGTACTTC
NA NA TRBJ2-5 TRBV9 CASSVDQAGETQYF TGTGCCAGCAGCGTTGACCAGGCAGGAGAGACCCAGTACTTC
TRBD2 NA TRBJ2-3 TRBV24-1 CATTRGGDHTDTQYF TGTGCCACCACCCGGGGAGGGGACCACACAGATACGCAGTATTTT
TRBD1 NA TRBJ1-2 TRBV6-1 CASSEGTGMRGYTF TGTGCCAGCAGTGAGGGGACAGGGATGCGTGGCTACACCTTC
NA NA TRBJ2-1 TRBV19 CASSTRDSTAEQFF TGTGCCAGTAGTACCCGGGACTCCACCGCTGAGCAGTTCTTC
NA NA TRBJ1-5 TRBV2 CASSERAGSQHF TGTGCCAGCAGTGAAAGGGCGGGATCCCAGCATTTT
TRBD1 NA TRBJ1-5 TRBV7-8 CASSRLTGANQPQHF TGTGCCAGCAGTCGACTGACAGGGGCAAATCAGCCCCAGCATTTT